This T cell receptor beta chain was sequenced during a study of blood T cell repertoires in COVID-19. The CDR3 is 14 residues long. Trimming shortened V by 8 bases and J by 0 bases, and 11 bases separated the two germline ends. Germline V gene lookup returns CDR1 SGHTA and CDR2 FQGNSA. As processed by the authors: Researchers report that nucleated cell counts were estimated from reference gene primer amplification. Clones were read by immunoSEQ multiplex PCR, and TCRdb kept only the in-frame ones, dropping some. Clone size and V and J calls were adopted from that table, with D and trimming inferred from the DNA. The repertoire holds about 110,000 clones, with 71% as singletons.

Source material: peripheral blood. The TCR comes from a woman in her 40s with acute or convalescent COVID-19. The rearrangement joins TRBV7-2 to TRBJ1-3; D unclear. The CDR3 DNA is TGTGCCAGCTCACTCATCCTCTCTGGAAACACCATATATTTT. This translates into CASSLILSGNTIYF.